A single sample gave rise to the 31 T cell receptor beta chains below, sequenced in a study of T cell changes during pregnancy in multiple sclerosis. Repertoires were generated with immunoSEQ multiplex PCR, while TCRdb's copy carries only in-frame clones and drops some. In the table there are about 93,000 clones, 80% to 95% of which are singletons. This specimen was peripheral blood, taken after pregnancy. The receptors originated from a female donor with multiple sclerosis, enrolled in a pregnancy study.

V usage is TRBV29-1 and J usage is TRBJ2-1; TRBD1 is a possible D gene (5 bases). V was pared by 4 bases and J by 7 bases, with 17 bases between. The length of the CDR3 is 14 residues. Germline assignment: CDR1 SQVTM and CDR2 ANQGSEA. CDR3 sequence reads: CSVGRQGKGNEQFF. The CDR3 DNA reads TGCAGCGTTGGACGGCAGGGCAAGGGGAATGAGCAGTTCTTC.

This chain links TRBV7-9 with TRBJ1-1; 9 bases fit TRBD1. This CDR3 has 15 amino acids. CDR1 and CDR2 from the germline V gene are SEHNR and FQNEAQ (reference sequence). V shed 5 bases and J 6 bases; nucleotides not matched to a gene: 10. The CDR3 region has the DNA TGTGCCAGCAGCACAAGGGACAGGGTGTTGGCTGAAGCTTTCTTT. It codes for CASSTRDRVLAEAFF.

The chain employs TRBV23-1 and TRBJ2-1; 10 bases are shared with TRBD1. TRBV23-1 is annotated as an ORF whose role is uncertain. This CDR3 has 15 residues. The junction had 6 bases not matched to a gene; V was cut back by 6 bases and J by 4 bases. CDR3: CASRMGQGKYNEQFF. CDR3 nucleotides: TGCGCCAGCAGGATGGGACAGGGGAAATACAATGAGCAGTTCTTC.

V usage is TRBV12-5 and J usage is TRBJ2-5; 11 positions agree with TRBD2. The length of the CDR3 is 15 residues. Germline V gives CDR1 LGHNT, CDR2 FRNRAP. V gave up 0 bases and J gave up 5 bases; unmatched junction bases: 2. The CDR3 loop is CASGLVLAGVETQYF. The CDR3 nucleotides are TGTGCTAGTGGTTTGGTACTAGCGGGAGTGGAGACCCAGTACTTC.

This chain links TRBV29-1 with TRBJ1-2; D not resolved. The germline V gene has CDR1 SQVTM and CDR2 ANQGSEA. V gave up 4 bases and J gave up 2 bases, with 5 bases separating them. This CDR3 spans 11 amino acids. The CDR3 sequence is CSVAENYGYTF. CDR3 sequence (DNA): TGCAGCGTTGCGGAGAACTATGGCTACACCTTC.

The chain recombines TRBV29-1 with TRBJ1-5, with TRBD1 matching 9 bases. The CDR3 is 14 amino acids. Trimming took 5 bases from V and 1 from J; bases not matched to a gene: 3. Germline values: CDR1 SQVTM, CDR2 ANQGSEA. The CDR3 protein is CSVRGQGSNQPQHF. DNA for the CDR3: TGCAGCGTTAGAGGACAGGGGAGCAATCAGCCCCAGCATTTT. Together with reference TRBV29-1 and TRBJ1-5, the CDR3 gives the full variable domain: SAVISQKPSRDICQRGTSLTIQCQVDSQVTMMFWYRQQPGQSLTLIATANQGSEATYESGFVIDKFPISRPNLTFSTLTVSNMSPEDSSIYLCSVRGQGSNQPQHFGDGTRLSIL.

This chain uses TRBV6-4 with TRBJ2-6, with 9 bases lining up with TRBD1. The ends lost 5 bases at V and 2 bases at J; junction bases unmatched: 7. Germline V CDR1 and CDR2: MRHNA, SNTAGT. This CDR3 has 17 amino acids. CDR3 DNA: TGTGCCAGCAGTCAGACAGGGGGTAGAGCTGGGGCCAACGTCCTGACTTTC. Residues: CASSQTGGRAGANVLTF.

The V and J genes are TRBV27 and TRBJ1-5; 8 bases fit TRBD1. The CDR3 sequence is 13 residues long. The germline gives CDR1 MNHEY, CDR2 SMNVEV (reference sequence). The junction had 3 bases not matched to a gene; V was cut back by 5 bases and J by 6 bases. The CDR3 protein is CASSGTGSQPQHF. The CDR3 coding sequence is TGTGCCAGCAGTGGGACAGGCAGTCAGCCCCAGCATTTT.

This chain uses TRBV6-1 with TRBJ1-2; no clear D. The CDR3 loop spans 14 amino acids. The germline gives CDR1 MNHNS, CDR2 SASEGT. Trimming left V 10 bases short and J 4 bases short, with 19 bases between. CDR3 nucleotide sequence: TGTGCCACCCCAAAGTCGGGGAACCCCTATGGCTACACCTTC. Translating gives CATPKSGNPYGYTF.

The chain has TRBV10-3 and TRBJ1-1; D not certain. CDR1 is ENHRY, CDR2 SYGVKD, per germline. Trimming stripped 8 bases from V and 3 bases from J, with 7 bases between. CDR3 length: 11 residues. CDR3 residues: CAILRDTEAFF. CDR3 bases: TGTGCCATCCTCCGAGACACTGAAGCTTTCTTT.

Details on this clone: At one boundary the junction diverges from the germline segment, which might be a read error. V usage is TRBV4-3 and J usage is TRBJ1-6; D is possibly TRBD1 (6 bases). The CDR3 extends over 16 amino acids. Germline V gene data show CDR1 as LGHNA and CDR2 as YSLEER. CDR3: CASSQVWTANNSPLHF. The CDR3, as DNA: TGCGCCAGCAGTCAAGTATGGACAGCCAATAATTCACCCCTCCACTTT.

The chain links TRBV19 to TRBJ1-5, with D unclear. Trimming took off 5 bases at V and 5 bases at J, with 13 bases between the two ends. Looked up from germline, CDR1 is LNHDA and CDR2 is SQIVND (reference sequence). The CDR3 loop spans 14 amino acids. In DNA form, the CDR3 reads TGTGCCAGTAGTCCAAGTCGGGTGGATCAGCCCCAGCATTTT. Protein sequence: CASSPSRVDQPQHF.

The chain uses TRBV27 and TRBJ2-1; D unclear. V lost 5 bases to trimming and J lost 2 bases, with 10 bases between them. The CDR3 is 14 residues long. Germline CDR1 reads MNHEY; CDR2 reads SMNVEV (reference sequence). The CDR3 sequence: CASSTSTPYNEQFF. The CDR3 nucleotides are TGTGCCAGCAGTACCTCTACTCCCTACAATGAGCAGTTCTTC.

The chain links TRBV28 to TRBJ1-1; maybe TRBD1 (5 bases). The CDR3 consists of 14 residues. Germline V gene data show CDR1 as MDHEN and CDR2 as SYDVKM. Trimming shortened V by 2 bases and J by 4 bases, and 11 bases separated the two germline ends. DNA of the CDR3: TGTGCCAGCAGTTTAGAGGCAGGGTCCACTGAAGCTTTCTTT. Amino acids: CASSLEAGSTEAFF.

The chain is built from TRBV19 and TRBJ1-5; 9 nucleotides match TRBD1. The length of the CDR3 is 15 residues. V shed 5 bases, J shed 4 bases, and the junction held 6 bases outside the gene matches. Germline V gene sequence: CDR1 LNHDA, CDR2 SQIVND (reference sequence). CDR3 nucleotides: TGTGCCAGTAGTGGGACAGGGATTAGTAATCAGCCCCAGCATTTT. As protein: CASSGTGISNQPQHF.

The J gene is TRBJ2-3, the V gene TRBV6-5; 9 nucleotides agree with TRBD1. The J segment lost 4 bases and the V segment lost 4 bases, leaving 3 bases of the junction unmatched. The CDR3 runs 14 residues. CDR1 is MNHEY and CDR2 is SVGAGI in the germline V gene. CDR3: CASSSTGGADTQYF. CDR3 bases: TGTGCCAGCAGTTCTACAGGGGGCGCAGATACGCAGTATTTT.

This sequence joins TRBV7-8 and TRBJ2-7, with a weak D call TRBD1 (6 bases). Trimming stripped 0 bases from V and 4 bases from J, with 13 bases between. This CDR3 has 15 residues. Germline V gives CDR1 SGHVS, CDR2 FQNEAQ. This chain's CDR3 is CASSLASGVGYEQYF. The CDR3 DNA is TGTGCCAGCAGCTTAGCGTCAGGGGTAGGTTACGAGCAGTACTTC.

This rearrangement joins TRBV4-3 to TRBJ2-1, with 10 bases fitting TRBD2. The CDR3 covers 16 residues. Germline loops: CDR1 LGHNA, CDR2 YSLEER. V lost 0 bases, J lost 8 bases, and 7 bases stayed unmatched. This chain's CDR3 is CASSQDWSGGAYEQFF. The CDR3 DNA is TGCGCCAGCAGCCAAGATTGGAGCGGGGGGGCTTATGAGCAGTTCTTC.

The chain couples TRBV7-2 to TRBJ2-3; D is unresolved. Germline loops: CDR1 SGHTA, CDR2 FQGNSA. The V end lost 2 bases, the J end lost 3 bases, and 12 bases lay between the germline ends. CDR3 length equals 15 residues. The CDR3 here is CASSLLDFGTDTQYF. In DNA, the CDR3 is TGTGCCAGCAGCTTACTCGACTTCGGAACAGATACGCAGTATTTT.

The chain links TRBV18 to TRBJ2-5; 8 bases are a match to TRBD2. Trimming took 6 bases from V and 5 from J; bases not matched to a gene: 17. The germline gives CDR1 KGHSH, CDR2 LQKENI. The CDR3 has 17 residues. The CDR3 loop reads CASSRLTEKRERETQYF. In DNA, the CDR3 is TGTGCCAGCTCCCGACTAACCGAAAAGCGGGAGAGGGAGACCCAGTACTTC.

The chain combines TRBV9 with TRBJ1-1; a possible D gene is TRBD1 (6 bases). Germline CDR1 SGDLS, CDR2 YYNGEE. The CDR3 runs to 14 residues. V shed 2 bases and J shed 1 base, with 9 bases lying between them. CDR3 residues: CASSVDRSNTEAFF. The CDR3 DNA reads TGTGCCAGCAGCGTGGACAGATCGAACACTGAAGCTTTCTTT.

The genes are TRBV9 and TRBJ1-6; D is undetermined. This CDR3 region has 14 residues. Germline V lookup: CDR1 SGDLS, CDR2 YYNGEE. Trimming removed 0 bases at V and 6 bases at J, with 7 bases between. The CDR3 sequence is CASSVGLLNSPLHF. Here the CDR3 DNA reads TGTGCCAGCAGCGTAGGACTACTTAATTCACCCCTCCACTTT.

V gene TRBV14 combines with J gene TRBJ2-7, with TRBD2 matching 8 bases. CDR1 and CDR2 from the germline V gene are SGHDN and FVKESK. V lost 1 base and J lost 2; bases outside the gene matches: 13. This CDR3 is 18 amino acids long. The CDR3 nucleotides read TGTGCCAGCAGCCAAGTCCGATTTAGCGGGACCTGGACCTACGAGCAGTACTTC. As protein: CASSQVRFSGTWTYEQYF.

The V call is TRBV5-5, the J call TRBJ1-1; a possible D gene is TRBD1 (5 bases). With 4 bases removed from V and 3 bases from J, the gap between germline ends came to 13 bases. This CDR3 is built from 14 residues. Per germline, CDR1 SGHKS and CDR2 YYEKEE (reference sequence). CDR3 residues: CASSGYRRDTEAFF. CDR3 coding DNA: TGTGCCAGCAGCGGCTACAGGAGGGACACTGAAGCTTTCTTT.

This clone was seen a single time. The chain has TRBV30 and TRBJ1-6; D gene ambiguous. The CDR3 is 14 residues long. The ends were cut back, 4 bases at V and 4 bases at J, with 11 bases in the middle. From germline, CDR1 is GTSNPN and CDR2 SVGIG (reference sequence). The CDR3 here is CAWKAGFYNSPLHF. The CDR3 nucleotides are TGTGCCTGGAAGGCGGGCTTTTATAATTCACCCCTCCACTTT.

The V gene is TRBV19, the J gene TRBJ2-7; 11 bases align to TRBD2. The CDR3 has 14 amino acids. Germline CDR1 and CDR2: LNHDA and SQIVND (reference sequence). V dropped 6 bases and J dropped 3; count of bases not matched to a gene: 4. The CDR3 reads CASSLGLAGYEQYF. CDR3 DNA sequence: TGTGCCAGTAGCCTCGGACTAGCGGGCTACGAGCAGTACTTC. Looking up the rest from reference TRBV19 and TRBJ2-7 gives the full variable domain: DGGITQSPKYLFRKEGQNVTLSCEQNLNHDAMYWYRQDPGQGLRLIYYSQIVNDFQKGDIAEGYSVSREKKESFPLTVTSAQKNPTAFYLCASSLGLAGYEQYFGPGTRLTVT.

The genes are TRBV28 and TRBJ2-7; TRBD2 matches 8 bases. Germline loops: CDR1 MDHEN, CDR2 SYDVKM. There are 16 residues in the CDR3. V lost 4 bases and J lost 3; bases outside the gene matches: 11. The CDR3 region has the DNA TGTGCCAGCAGTTCCCCTTTAGCGGGAATCGGCTACGAGCAGTACTTC. It is translated as CASSSPLAGIGYEQYF.

The chain uses TRBV5-1 and TRBJ2-1; TRBD2 matches 9 bases. The CDR3 is 15 residues long. CDR1 and CDR2 from the germline V gene are SGHRS and YFSETQ. Losses at the gene ends were 2 bases for V and 7 bases for J; bases not matched to a gene: 7. CDR3 nucleotide sequence: TGCGCCAGCAGCTTAGGAGCGGGGGGTCCGAATGAGCAGTTCTTC. Translation: CASSLGAGGPNEQFF.

This chain uses TRBV19 with TRBJ2-2, with TRBD2 matching 7 bases. The junction had 4 bases not matched to a gene; V was cut back by 4 bases and J by 5 bases. The CDR3 is 14 amino acids. Germline CDR1 reads LNHDA; CDR2 reads SQIVND (reference sequence). The CDR3 nucleotides are TGTGCCAGTAGTACCGGACTAGAGACCGGGGAGCTGTTTTTT. Encoded protein: CASSTGLETGELFF.

In its sample, this clone was seen a few times. The CDR3 loop reads CASSLKEERLYGYTF. The CDR3, as DNA: TGTGCCAGCAGCTTGAAGGAGGAGCGGCTCTATGGCTACACCTTC. The chain links TRBV5-5 to TRBJ1-2; no firm D call. This CDR3 spans 15 amino acids. Trimming shortened V by 1 base and J by 4 bases, and 14 bases separated the two germline ends. Germline CDR1 reads SGHKS; CDR2 reads YYEKEE (reference sequence).

J is TRBJ2-6 and V is TRBV5-1; 9 bases fit TRBD1. V was clipped by 8 bases and J by 0 bases; unmatched bases: 6. The CDR3 is made up of 16 amino acids. The germline CDR1 and CDR2 sequences are SGHRS and YFSETQ. The CDR3 region is CASSTGGHSGANVLTF. CDR3 bases: TGCGCCAGTTCGACAGGGGGGCACTCTGGGGCCAACGTCCTGACTTTC. Variable domain in full (rest from reference TRBV5-1 and TRBJ2-6): KAGVTQTPRYLIKTRGQQVTLSCSPISGHRSVSWYQQTPGQGLQFLFEYFSETQRNKGNFPGRFSGRQFSNSRSEMNVSTLELGDSALYLCASSTGGHSGANVLTFGAGSRLTVL.